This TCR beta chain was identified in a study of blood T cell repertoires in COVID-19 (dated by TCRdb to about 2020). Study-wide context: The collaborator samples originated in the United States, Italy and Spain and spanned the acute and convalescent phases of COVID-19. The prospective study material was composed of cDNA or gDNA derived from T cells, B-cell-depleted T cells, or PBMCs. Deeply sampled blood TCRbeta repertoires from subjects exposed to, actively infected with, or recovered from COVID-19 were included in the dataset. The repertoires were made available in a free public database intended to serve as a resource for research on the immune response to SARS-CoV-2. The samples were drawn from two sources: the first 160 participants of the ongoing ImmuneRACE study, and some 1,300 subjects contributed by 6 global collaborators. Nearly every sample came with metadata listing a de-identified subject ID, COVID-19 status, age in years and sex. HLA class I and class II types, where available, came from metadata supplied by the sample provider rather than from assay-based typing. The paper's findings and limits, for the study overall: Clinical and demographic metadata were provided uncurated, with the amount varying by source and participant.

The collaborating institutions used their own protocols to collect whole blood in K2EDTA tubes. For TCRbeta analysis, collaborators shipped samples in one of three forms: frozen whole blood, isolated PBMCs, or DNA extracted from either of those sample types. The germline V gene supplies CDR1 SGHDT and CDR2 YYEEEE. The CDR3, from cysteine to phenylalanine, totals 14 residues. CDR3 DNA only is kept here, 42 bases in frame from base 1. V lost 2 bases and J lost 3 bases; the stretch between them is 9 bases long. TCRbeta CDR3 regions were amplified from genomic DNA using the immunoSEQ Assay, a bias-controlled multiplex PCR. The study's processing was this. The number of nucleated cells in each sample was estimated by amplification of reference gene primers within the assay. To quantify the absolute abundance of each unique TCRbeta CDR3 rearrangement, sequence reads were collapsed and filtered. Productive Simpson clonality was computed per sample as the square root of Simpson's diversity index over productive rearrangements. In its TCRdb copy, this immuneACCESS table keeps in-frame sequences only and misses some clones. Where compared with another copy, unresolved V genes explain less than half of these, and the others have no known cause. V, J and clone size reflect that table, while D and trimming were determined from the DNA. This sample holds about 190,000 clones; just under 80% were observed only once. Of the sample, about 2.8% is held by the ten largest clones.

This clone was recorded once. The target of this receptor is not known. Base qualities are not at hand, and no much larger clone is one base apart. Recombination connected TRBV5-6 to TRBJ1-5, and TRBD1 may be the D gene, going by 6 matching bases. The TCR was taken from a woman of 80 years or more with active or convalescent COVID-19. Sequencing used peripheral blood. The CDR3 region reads CASSLGQSNQPQHF. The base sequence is TGTGCCAGCAGCTTAGGACAGTCCAATCAGCCCCAGCATTTT.